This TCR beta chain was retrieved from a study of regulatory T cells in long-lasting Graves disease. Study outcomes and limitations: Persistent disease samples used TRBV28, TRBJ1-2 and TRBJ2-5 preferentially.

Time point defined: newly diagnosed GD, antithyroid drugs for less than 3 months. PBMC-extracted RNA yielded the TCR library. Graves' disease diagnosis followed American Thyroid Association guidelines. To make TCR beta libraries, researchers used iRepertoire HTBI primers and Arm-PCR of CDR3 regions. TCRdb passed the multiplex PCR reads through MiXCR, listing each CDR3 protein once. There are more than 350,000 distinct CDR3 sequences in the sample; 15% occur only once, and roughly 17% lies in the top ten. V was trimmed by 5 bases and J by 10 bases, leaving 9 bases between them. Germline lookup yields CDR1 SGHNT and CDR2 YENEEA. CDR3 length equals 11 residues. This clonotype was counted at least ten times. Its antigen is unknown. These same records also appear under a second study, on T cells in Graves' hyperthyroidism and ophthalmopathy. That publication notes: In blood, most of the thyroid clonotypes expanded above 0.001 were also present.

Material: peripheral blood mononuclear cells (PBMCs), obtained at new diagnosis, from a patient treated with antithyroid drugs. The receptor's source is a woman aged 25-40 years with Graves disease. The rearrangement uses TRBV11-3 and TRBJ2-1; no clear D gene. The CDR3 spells CASSPGREQFF. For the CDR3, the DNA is TGTGCCAGCAGCCCCGGACGCGAGCAGTTCTTC.